These 21 T cell receptor beta chains were sequenced from one sample in a study of Graves' ophthalmopathy and Graves' hyperthyroidism. Beta-chain TCR CDR3 regions were amplified from RNA transcripts. The authors performed first-round RT-PCR with HTBI primers and then a second-round multiplex PCR. TCRdb used MiXCR to reprocess the multiplex PCR reads, holding one entry per CDR3 protein. The data contain about 400,000 distinct CDR3 sequences, 15% to 20% of them seen just once; the ten biggest clones take up about 1.6%. Sequencing was performed on peripheral blood. All receptors derive from a woman between 18 and 29 years old with Graves' ophthalmopathy.

This clonotype has more than one count but fewer than ten. The V and J genes are TRBV6-2 or TRBV6-3 and TRBJ1-1; D is unclear. The length of the CDR3 is 14 residues. The germline V gene has CDR1 MNHEY and CDR2 SVGEGT. V was trimmed by 2 bases and J by 0 bases, leaving 7 bases between them. The CDR3 is CASSYVNMNTEAFF. DNA of the CDR3: TGTGCCAGCAGTTACGTGAACATGAACACTGAAGCTTTCTTT.

The J gene is TRBJ1-2, the V gene TRBV27; possibly TRBD1 for D (5 bases). Germline values: CDR1 MNHEY, CDR2 SMNVEV (reference sequence). The CDR3 contains 14 residues. Between the trimmed V and J ends, which lost 4 bases and 6 bases, there was a span of 15 bases. CDR3 protein: CASSWGGGIHGYTF. The CDR3 DNA sequence: TGTGCCAGCAGTTGGGGGGGGGGAATACATGGCTACACCTTC.

In its sample, this clonotype was seen many times. CDR3 bases: TGTGCCAGCAGTCAGGGGGCGCGGAGCACTGAAGCTTTCTTT. Protein sequence: CASSQGARSTEAFF. This sequence joins TRBV2 and TRBJ1-1; 8 bases are shared with TRBD1. The length of the CDR3 is 14 residues. The junction had 6 bases not matched to a gene; V was cut back by 5 bases and J by 4 bases. Germline V lookup: CDR1 SNHLY, CDR2 FYNNEI.

This clonotype has ten or more counts. The chain carries TRBV7-8 and TRBJ2-7; TRBD2 aligns across 8 bases. V was pared by 7 bases and J by 0 bases, with 14 bases of the junction left unmatched. Per the germline V gene, CDR1 is SGHVS and CDR2 is FQNEAQ. The CDR3 is 17 residues long. The CDR3 DNA sequence: TGTGCCAGCACCTCAGATGGTGCGGGAGGCTTCTCCTACGAGCAGTACTTC. Its translation is CASTSDGAGGFSYEQYF. Combining the CDR3 with reference TRBV7-8 and TRBJ2-7 gives the whole variable domain GAGVSQSPRYKVAKRGQDVALRCDPISGHVSLFWYQQALGQGPEFLTYFQNEAQLDKSGLPSDRFFAERPEGSVSTLKIQRTQQEDSAVYLCASTSDGAGGFSYEQYFGPGTRLTVT.

This clonotype was counted many times. The rearrangement links TRBV9 to TRBJ2-2, with 8 positions matching TRBD1. The germline V gene encodes CDR1 SGDLS and CDR2 YYNGEE. The V gene end was trimmed by 3 bases and the J gene end by 6 bases; junction bases not matched to a gene: 7. This CDR3 contains 15 residues. The CDR3 spells CASSGVDREPGELFF. CDR3 nucleotides: TGTGCCAGCAGCGGTGTGGACAGGGAACCCGGGGAGCTGTTTTTT.

Many counts were recorded for this clonotype. The gene calls are TRBV18 and TRBJ1-1; TRBD1 aligns across 7 bases. Germline assignment: CDR1 KGHSH and CDR2 LQKENI. V lost 8 bases, J lost 2 bases, and 8 bases stayed unmatched. CDR3 length: 14 amino acids. The CDR3 region is CASSPGTVNTEAFF. The CDR3 nucleotides are TGTGCCAGCAGTCCTGGGACAGTTAACACTGAAGCTTTCTTT.

The table lists this clonotype with many counts. A single base separates this from a much larger clone, so it may be a read error. This CDR3 is missing its conserved last phenylalanine or tryptophan, likely due to a read error. The chain recombines TRBV7-2 with TRBJ1-2; weak D call: TRBD1 (5 bases). Germline CDR1 is SGHTA and CDR2 is FQGNSA. The CDR3 is 14 residues long. The germline V and J ends were trimmed by 1 base and 6 bases, with 12 bases remaining between them. The CDR3 sequence: CASSLVSGSNGYTL. In DNA, the CDR3 is TGTGCCAGCAGCTTAGTGTCAGGGAGTAATGGCTACACCCTC.

This clonotype was detected ten times or more. The V and J genes are TRBV7-2 and TRBJ2-7; 8 nucleotides match TRBD1. The CDR3 has 14 residues. V shed 0 bases, J shed 7 bases, and the junction held 5 bases outside the gene matches. The V gene's germline CDR1 is SGHTA and CDR2 FQGNSA. The CDR3 nucleotides read TGTGCCAGCAGCTTAGCGAGGACAGGGACAGAGCAGTACTTC. The encoded protein is CASSLARTGTEQYF.

This clonotype was seen ten or more times. This sequence joins TRBV4-1 and TRBJ1-5, with unresolved D. The CDR3 sequence is 13 residues long. V shed 1 base and J shed 5 bases, with 6 bases lying between them. The V gene's germline CDR1 is MGHRA and CDR2 YSYEKL. CDR3 sequence reads: CASSQVPHQPQHF. The CDR3 DNA follows: TGCGCCAGCAGCCAAGTGCCCCATCAGCCCCAGCATTTT.

This clonotype was counted at least ten times. V and J are TRBV27 and TRBJ2-7; 7 bases agree with TRBD1. Germline CDR1 and CDR2: MNHEY and SMNVEV (reference sequence). The CDR3 is 18 residues long. Trimming removed 7 bases from V and 2 bases from J; junction bases left unmatched: 20. DNA of the CDR3: TGTGCCAGCAAAACCCTTACCAAGGGACGAGGGACAGCCTACGAGCAGTACTTC. Protein sequence: CASKTLTKGRGTAYEQYF.

This clonotype showed up many times. This chain connects TRBV19 to TRBJ2-2; 12 bases map to TRBD1. Germline lookup yields CDR1 LNHDA and CDR2 SQIVND (reference sequence). The CDR3 covers 15 residues. V was clipped by 4 bases and J by 7 bases; unmatched bases: 4. CDR3 DNA sequence: TGTGCCAGTAGTACCGGGACAGGGGGCCTCGGGGAGCTGTTTTTT. It encodes CASSTGTGGLGELFF.

A note on this clonotype: Given a much more abundant clone one base away, this may be a read error. The CDR3 DNA reads as TGTGCCTGCTCACCACCGGAGGGCCACAATGAGCAGTTCTTC. Translating it yields CACSPPEGHNEQFF. The gene calls are TRBV18 and TRBJ2-1; possibly TRBD2 for D (6 bases). The CDR3 contains 14 residues. The V gene's germline CDR1 is KGHSH and CDR2 LQKENI.

The chain combines TRBV30 with TRBJ2-7, with unresolved D. V was trimmed by 0 bases and J by 5 bases, leaving 11 bases between them. This CDR3 spans 13 amino acids. CDR1 GTSNPN and CDR2 SVGIG come from the germline V gene (reference sequence). CDR3 DNA sequence: TGTGCCTGGAGTGTCTCAGCTGGGAACGAGCAGTACTTC. Protein sequence: CAWSVSAGNEQYF.

This clonotype was observed many times. The chain carries TRBV7-3 and TRBJ2-2; 11 bases fit TRBD2. Losses at the gene ends were 9 bases for V and 4 bases for J; bases not matched to a gene: 7. The CDR3 runs to 15 residues. Per the germline V gene, CDR1 is SGHTA and CDR2 is FQGTGA. CDR3 coding DNA: TGTGCCAGTTCGGCACTAGCGGGGGTCACCGGGGAGCTGTTTTTT. Translating it yields CASSALAGVTGELFF.

This clonotype has ten or more counts. V and J are TRBV11-1 and TRBJ2-7; D possibly corresponds to TRBD2 (6 bases). This CDR3 contains 13 residues. Germline V gene lookup returns CDR1 SGHAT and CDR2 FQDESV (reference sequence). The V end lost 5 bases, the J end lost 5 bases, and 13 bases lay between the germline ends. CDR3 region: CASSGRGNDEQYF. CDR3 nucleotide sequence: TGTGCCAGCAGCGGACGGGGGAACGACGAGCAGTACTTC.

In this sample, this clonotype turned up many times. This sequence joins TRBV7-2 and TRBJ2-7; D gene ambiguous. Germline values: CDR1 SGHTA, CDR2 FQGNSA. V lost 5 bases and J 0 bases, leaving 23 bases between the germline ends. The CDR3 contains 18 residues. The CDR3 coding sequence is TGTGCCAGCAGCCCTGTCCAGGCCAACCCTGTACGCTCCTACGAGCAGTACTTC. Translation gives CASSPVQANPVRSYEQYF. Full variable domain (outside the CDR3, taken from reference TRBV7-2 and TRBJ2-7): GAGVSQSPSNKVTEKGKDVELRCDPISGHTALYWYRQSLGQGLEFLIYFQGNSAPDKSGLPSDRFSAERTGGSVSTLTIQRTQQEDSAVYLCASSPVQANPVRSYEQYFGPGTRLTVT.

With respect to this clonotype: A junction boundary mismatches the germline segment, possibly from a read error. This chain connects TRBV6-1 to TRBJ2-7; 15 bases are a match to TRBD2. Germline CDR1 and CDR2: MNHNS and SASEGT. This CDR3 spans 14 amino acids. CDR3 residues: CASNQGLAGGEQYF. The CDR3 DNA is TGCGCCAGCAATCAGGGACTAGCGGGAGGTGAGCAGTACTTC.

This clonotype was seen at least ten times. The chain couples TRBV6-1 to TRBJ1-5; D may be TRBD1 (6 bases). V lost 8 bases and J 0 bases, leaving 11 bases between the germline ends. CDR1 is MNHNS, CDR2 SASEGT, per germline. This CDR3 contains 14 residues. The CDR3 reads CASDQGLSNQPQHF. The DNA for the CDR3 is TGTGCCAGCGATCAGGGGCTTAGCAATCAGCCCCAGCATTTT.

This clonotype occurred many times. The V and J genes are TRBV29-1 and TRBJ2-2; unclear D gene. The CDR3 has 12 residues. V lost 7 bases and J 7 bases, leaving 13 bases between the germline ends. Germline CDR1 SQVTM, CDR2 ANQGSEA. In nucleotides, the CDR3 is TGCAGCGGAAGACTGTGGAGCGGGGAGCTGTTTTTT. It codes for CSGRLWSGELFF.

This clonotype was counted at least ten times. J is TRBJ2-2 and V is TRBV28; D possibly corresponds to TRBD1 (5 bases). The CDR3 has 19 residues. The V and J ends lost 4 bases and 1 base respectively, with 22 bases between them. Germline CDR1 reads MDHEN; CDR2 reads SYDVKM. The CDR3 loop reads CASSSLTLTAIKNTGELFF. CDR3 nucleotide sequence: TGTGCCAGCAGTTCCCTTACCCTGACAGCGATAAAGAACACCGGGGAGCTGTTTTTT. Combining the CDR3 with reference TRBV28 and TRBJ2-2 gives the whole variable domain DVKVTQSSRYLVKRTGEKVFLECVQDMDHENMFWYRQDPGLGLRLIYFSYDVKMKEKGDIPEGYSVSREKKERFSLILESASTNQTSMYLCASSSLTLTAIKNTGELFFGEGSRLTVL.

This clonotype was seen many times. The genes are TRBV6-2 or TRBV6-3 and TRBJ1-2; D is unclear. V was shortened by 7 bases and J by 2 bases, with 14 bases between the two germline ends. Germline V gene lookup returns CDR1 MNHEY and CDR2 SVGEGT. This CDR3 contains 14 residues. The CDR3 sequence: CASTRDGLNYGYTF. The CDR3 DNA reads TGTGCCAGCACCCGAGACGGGTTAAACTATGGCTACACCTTC.